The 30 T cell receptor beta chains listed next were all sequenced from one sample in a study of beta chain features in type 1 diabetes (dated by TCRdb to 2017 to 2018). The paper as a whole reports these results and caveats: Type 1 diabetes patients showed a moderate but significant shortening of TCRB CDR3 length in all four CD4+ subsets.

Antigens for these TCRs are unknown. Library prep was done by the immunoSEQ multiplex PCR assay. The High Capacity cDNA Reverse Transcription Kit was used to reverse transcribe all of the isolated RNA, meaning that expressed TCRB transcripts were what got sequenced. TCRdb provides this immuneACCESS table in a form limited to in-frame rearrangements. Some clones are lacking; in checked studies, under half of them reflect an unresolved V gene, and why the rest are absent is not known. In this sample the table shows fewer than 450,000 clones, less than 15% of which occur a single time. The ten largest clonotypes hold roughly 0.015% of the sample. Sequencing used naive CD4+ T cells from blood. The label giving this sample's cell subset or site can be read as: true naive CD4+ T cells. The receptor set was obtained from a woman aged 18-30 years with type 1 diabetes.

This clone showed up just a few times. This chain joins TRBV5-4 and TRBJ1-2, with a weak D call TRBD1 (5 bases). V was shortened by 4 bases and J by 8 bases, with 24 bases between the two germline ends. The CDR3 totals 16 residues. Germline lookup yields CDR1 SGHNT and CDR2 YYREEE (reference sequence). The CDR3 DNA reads TGTGCCAGCAGCCCTCAAAGGGGACTGGGGGTGGGGGGCTACACCTTC. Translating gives CASSPQRGLGVGGYTF.

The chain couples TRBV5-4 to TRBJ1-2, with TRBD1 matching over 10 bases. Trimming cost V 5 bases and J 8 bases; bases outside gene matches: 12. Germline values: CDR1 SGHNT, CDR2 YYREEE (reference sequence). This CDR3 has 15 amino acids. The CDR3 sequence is CASRAIGQGVRGYTF. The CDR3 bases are TGTGCCAGCAGGGCTATCGGACAGGGGGTTCGCGGCTACACCTTC.

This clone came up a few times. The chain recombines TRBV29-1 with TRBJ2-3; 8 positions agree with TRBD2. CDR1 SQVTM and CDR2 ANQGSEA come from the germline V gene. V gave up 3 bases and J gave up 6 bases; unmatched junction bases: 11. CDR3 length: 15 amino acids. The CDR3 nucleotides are TGCAGCGTTGAGGAAGCGGGAGCTCTGCGGGATACGCAGTATTTT. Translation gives CSVEEAGALRDTQYF.

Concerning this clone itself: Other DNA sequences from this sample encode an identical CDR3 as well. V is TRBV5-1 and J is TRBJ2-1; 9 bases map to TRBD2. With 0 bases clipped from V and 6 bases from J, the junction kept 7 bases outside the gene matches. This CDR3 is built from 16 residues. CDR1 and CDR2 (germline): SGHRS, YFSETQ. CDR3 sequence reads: CASSLVAGGPSNEQFF. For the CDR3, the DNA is TGCGCCAGCAGCTTGGTGGCGGGAGGGCCTAGCAATGAGCAGTTCTTC.

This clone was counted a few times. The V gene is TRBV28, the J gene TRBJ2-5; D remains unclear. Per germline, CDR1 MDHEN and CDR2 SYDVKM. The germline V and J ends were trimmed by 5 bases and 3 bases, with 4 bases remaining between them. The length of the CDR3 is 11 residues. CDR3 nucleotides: TGTGCCAGCAGTCCAAAAGAGACCCAGTACTTC. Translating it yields CASSPKETQYF.

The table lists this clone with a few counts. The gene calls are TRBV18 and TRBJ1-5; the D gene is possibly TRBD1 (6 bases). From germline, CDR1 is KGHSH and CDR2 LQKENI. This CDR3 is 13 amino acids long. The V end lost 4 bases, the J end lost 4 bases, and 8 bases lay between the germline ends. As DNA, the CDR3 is TGTGCCAGCTCACAGGGGGAGAATCAGCCCCAGCATTTT. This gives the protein CASSQGENQPQHF. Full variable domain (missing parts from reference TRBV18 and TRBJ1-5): NAGVMQNPRHLVRRRGQEARLRCSPMKGHSHVYWYRQLPEEGLKFMVYLQKENIIDESGMPKERFSAEFPKEGPSILRIQQVVRGDSAAYFCASSQGENQPQHFGDGTRLSIL.

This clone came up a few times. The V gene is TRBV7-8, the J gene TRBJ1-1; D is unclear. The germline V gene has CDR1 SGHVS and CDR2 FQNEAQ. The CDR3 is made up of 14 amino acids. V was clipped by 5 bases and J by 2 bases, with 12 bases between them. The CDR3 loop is CASSDRAANTEAFF. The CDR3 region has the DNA TGTGCCAGCAGCGACCGAGCGGCTAACACTGAAGCTTTCTTT. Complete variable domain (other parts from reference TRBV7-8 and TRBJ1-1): GAGVSQSPRYKVAKRGQDVALRCDPISGHVSLFWYQQALGQGPEFLTYFQNEAQLDKSGLPSDRFFAERPEGSVSTLKIQRTQQEDSAVYLCASSDRAANTEAFFGQGTRLTVV.

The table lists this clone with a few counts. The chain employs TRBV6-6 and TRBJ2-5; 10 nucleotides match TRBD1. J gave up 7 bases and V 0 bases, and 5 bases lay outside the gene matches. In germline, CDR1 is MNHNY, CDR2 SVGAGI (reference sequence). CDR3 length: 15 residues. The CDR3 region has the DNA TGTGCCAGCAGTTACTCGACAGGGGGCCCAGGGACCCAGTACTTC. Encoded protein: CASSYSTGGPGTQYF.

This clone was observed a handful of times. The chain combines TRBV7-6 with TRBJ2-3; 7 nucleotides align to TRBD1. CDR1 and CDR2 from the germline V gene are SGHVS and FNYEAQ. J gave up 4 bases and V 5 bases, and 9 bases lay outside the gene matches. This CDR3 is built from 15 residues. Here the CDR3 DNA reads TGTGCCAGCAGCGACAGGGTGATAGTGTCAGATACGCAGTATTTT. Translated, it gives CASSDRVIVSDTQYF. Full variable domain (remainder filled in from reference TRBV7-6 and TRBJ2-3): GAGVSQSPRYKVTKRGQDVALRCDPISGHVSLYWYRQALGQGPEFLTYFNYEAQQDKSGLPNDRFSAERPEGSISTLTIQRTEQRDSAMYRCASSDRVIVSDTQYFGPGTRLTVL.

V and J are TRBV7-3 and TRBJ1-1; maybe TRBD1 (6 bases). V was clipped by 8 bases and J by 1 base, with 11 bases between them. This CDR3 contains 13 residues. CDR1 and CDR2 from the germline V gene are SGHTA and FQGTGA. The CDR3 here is CASRFRGNTEAFF. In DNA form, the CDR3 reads TGTGCCAGCCGTTTCAGGGGGAACACTGAAGCTTTCTTT.

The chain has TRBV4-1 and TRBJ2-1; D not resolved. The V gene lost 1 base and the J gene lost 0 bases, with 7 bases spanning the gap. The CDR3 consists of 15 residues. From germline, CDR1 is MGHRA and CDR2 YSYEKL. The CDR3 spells CASSQGTISYNEQFF. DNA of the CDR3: TGCGCCAGCAGCCAAGGAACTATCTCCTACAATGAGCAGTTCTTC.

CDR3 in DNA: TGTGCCAGCAGTCCTAGGGCAGGGTGGGACTATGGCTACACCTTC. As protein: CASSPRAGWDYGYTF. This chain uses TRBV6-5 with TRBJ1-2, with TRBD1 as a possible D gene (5 bases). Germline lookup yields CDR1 MNHEY and CDR2 SVGAGI. The V end was cut by 5 bases, the J end by 3 bases, with 16 bases between. This CDR3 is built from 15 residues.

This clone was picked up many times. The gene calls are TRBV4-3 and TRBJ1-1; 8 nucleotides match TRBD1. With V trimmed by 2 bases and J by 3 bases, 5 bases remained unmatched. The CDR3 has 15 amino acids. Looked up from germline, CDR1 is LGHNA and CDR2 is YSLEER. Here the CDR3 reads CASSQQDRDDTEAFF. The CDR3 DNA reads TGCGCCAGCAGCCAACAGGACAGGGACGACACTGAAGCTTTCTTT.

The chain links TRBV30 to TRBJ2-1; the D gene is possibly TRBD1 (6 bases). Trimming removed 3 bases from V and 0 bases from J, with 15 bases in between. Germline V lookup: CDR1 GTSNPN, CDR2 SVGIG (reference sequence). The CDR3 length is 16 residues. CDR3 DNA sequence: TGTGCCTGGAGAGGGGGAAACAGGGCCTCCTACAATGAGCAGTTCTTC. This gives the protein CAWRGGNRASYNEQFF.

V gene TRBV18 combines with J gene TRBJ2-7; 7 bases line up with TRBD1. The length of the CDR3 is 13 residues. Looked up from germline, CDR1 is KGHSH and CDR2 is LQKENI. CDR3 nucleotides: TGTGCCAACTCATCACAGGGGTCGGGCGAGCAGTACGTC. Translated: CANSSQGSGEQYV.

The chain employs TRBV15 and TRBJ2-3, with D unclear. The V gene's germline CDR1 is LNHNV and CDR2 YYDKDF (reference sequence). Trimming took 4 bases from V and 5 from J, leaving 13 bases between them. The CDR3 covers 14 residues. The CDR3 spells CATSTRLAGDTQYF. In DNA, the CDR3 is TGTGCCACCAGCACCAGATTAGCTGGAGATACGCAGTATTTT.

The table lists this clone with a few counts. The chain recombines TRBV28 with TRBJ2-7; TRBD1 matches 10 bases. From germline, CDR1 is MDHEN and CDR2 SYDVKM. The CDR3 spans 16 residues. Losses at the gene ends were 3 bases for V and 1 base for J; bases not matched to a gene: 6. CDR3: CASSFAGTGASYEQYF. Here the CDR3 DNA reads TGTGCCAGCAGTTTCGCCGGGACAGGGGCTTCCTACGAGCAGTACTTC.

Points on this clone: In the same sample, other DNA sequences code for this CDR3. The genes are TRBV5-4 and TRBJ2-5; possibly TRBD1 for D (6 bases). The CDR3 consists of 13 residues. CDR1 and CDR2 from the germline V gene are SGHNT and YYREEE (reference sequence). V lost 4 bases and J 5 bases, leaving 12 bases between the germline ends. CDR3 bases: TGTGCCAGCAGCCTAGGACAGAAGGAGACCCAGTACTTC. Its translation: CASSLGQKETQYF.

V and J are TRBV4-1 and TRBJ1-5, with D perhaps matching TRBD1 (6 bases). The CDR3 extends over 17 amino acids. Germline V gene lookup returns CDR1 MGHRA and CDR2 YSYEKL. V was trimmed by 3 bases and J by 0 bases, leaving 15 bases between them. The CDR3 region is CASSQGQGPYSNQPQHF. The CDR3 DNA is TGCGCCAGCAGCCAGGGGCAGGGGCCCTATAGCAATCAGCCCCAGCATTTT.

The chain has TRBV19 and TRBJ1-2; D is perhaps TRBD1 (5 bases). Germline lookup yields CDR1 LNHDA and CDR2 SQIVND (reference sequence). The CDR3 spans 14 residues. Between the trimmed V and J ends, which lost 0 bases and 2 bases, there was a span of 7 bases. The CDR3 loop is CASSIEPGNYGYTF. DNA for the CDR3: TGTGCCAGTAGTATAGAACCAGGGAACTATGGCTACACCTTC.

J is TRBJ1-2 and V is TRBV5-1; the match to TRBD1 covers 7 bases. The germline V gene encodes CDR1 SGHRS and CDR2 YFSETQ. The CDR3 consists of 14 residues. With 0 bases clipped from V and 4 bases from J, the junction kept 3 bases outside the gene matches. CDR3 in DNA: TGCGCCAGCAGCTTGGAGGAGGGGGCCTATGGCTACACCTTC. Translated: CASSLEEGAYGYTF.

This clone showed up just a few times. This CDR3 is CASSVQGDFGLGTQYF. In DNA, the CDR3 is TGTGCCAGCAGTGTTCAGGGGGATTTCGGCTTAGGGACCCAGTACTTC. The genes are TRBV6-1 and TRBJ2-5; 7 positions agree with TRBD1. CDR1 MNHNS and CDR2 SASEGT come from the germline V gene. The trim removed 4 bases at V and 7 bases at J, leaving 15 bases unmatched. CDR3 size: 16 residues.

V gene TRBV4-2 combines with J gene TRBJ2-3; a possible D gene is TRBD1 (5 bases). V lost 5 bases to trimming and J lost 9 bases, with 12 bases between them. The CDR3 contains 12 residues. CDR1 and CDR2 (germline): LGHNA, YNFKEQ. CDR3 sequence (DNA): TGTGCCAGCAGCTTGGCCGCAGGGACGCAGTATTTT. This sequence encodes CASSLAAGTQYF.

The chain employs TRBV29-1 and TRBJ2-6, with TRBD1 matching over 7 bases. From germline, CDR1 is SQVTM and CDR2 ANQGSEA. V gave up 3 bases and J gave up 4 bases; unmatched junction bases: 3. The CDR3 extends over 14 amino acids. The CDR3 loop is CSVDRGTGANVLTF. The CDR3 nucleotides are TGCAGCGTTGACAGGGGGACCGGGGCCAACGTCCTGACTTTC.

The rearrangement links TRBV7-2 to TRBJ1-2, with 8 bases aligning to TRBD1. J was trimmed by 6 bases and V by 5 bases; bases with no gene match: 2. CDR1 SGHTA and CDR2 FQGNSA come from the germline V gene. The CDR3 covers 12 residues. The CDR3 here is CASSLTGDGYTF. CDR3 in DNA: TGTGCCAGCAGCCTGACAGGGGATGGCTACACCTTC.

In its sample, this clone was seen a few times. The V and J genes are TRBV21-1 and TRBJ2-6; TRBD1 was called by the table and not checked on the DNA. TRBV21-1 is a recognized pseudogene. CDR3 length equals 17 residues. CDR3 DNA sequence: TGTGCCAGCAGCGTACAGGGCCTACTCTCTGGGGCCAACGTCCTGACTTTC. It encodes CASSVQGLLSGANVLTF.

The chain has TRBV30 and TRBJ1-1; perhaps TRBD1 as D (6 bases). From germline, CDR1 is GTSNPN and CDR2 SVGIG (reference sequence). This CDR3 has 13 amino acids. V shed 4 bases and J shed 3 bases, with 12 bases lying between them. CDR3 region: CAWTNTGYTEAFF. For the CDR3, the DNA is TGTGCCTGGACCAACACAGGGTACACTGAAGCTTTCTTT.

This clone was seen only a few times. CDR3 in DNA: TGTGCCAGCAGTTACTCGATAGCGGGAGTCCCTGAGCAGTTCTTC. Its translation is CASSYSIAGVPEQFF. V usage is TRBV6-6 and J usage is TRBJ2-1, with 9 bases lining up with TRBD2. Germline CDR1 reads MNHNY; CDR2 reads SVGAGI (reference sequence). The CDR3 length is 15 residues. Germline trimming cut 0 bases from V and 9 bases from J; bases unmatched to any gene: 6.

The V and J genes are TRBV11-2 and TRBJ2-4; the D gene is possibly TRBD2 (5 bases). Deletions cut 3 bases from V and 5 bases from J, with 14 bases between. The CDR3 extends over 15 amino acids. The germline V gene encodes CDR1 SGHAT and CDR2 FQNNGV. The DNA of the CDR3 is TGTGCCAGCAGCTTCGAGGGAGTCGGGGAAAACATTCAGTACTTC. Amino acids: CASSFEGVGENIQYF. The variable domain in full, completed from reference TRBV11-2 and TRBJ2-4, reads EAGVAQSPRYKIIEKRQSVAFWCNPISGHATLYWYQQILGQGPKLLIQFQNNGVVDDSQLPKDRFSAERLKGVDSTLKIQPAKLEDSAVYLCASSFEGVGENIQYFGAGTRLSVL.

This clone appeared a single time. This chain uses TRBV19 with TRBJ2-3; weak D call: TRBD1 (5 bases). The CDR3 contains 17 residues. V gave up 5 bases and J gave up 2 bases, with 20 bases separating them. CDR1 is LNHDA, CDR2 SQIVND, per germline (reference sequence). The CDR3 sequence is CASSDAATVPFTDTQYF. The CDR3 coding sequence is TGTGCCAGTAGTGACGCAGCGACAGTCCCGTTCACAGATACGCAGTATTTT.